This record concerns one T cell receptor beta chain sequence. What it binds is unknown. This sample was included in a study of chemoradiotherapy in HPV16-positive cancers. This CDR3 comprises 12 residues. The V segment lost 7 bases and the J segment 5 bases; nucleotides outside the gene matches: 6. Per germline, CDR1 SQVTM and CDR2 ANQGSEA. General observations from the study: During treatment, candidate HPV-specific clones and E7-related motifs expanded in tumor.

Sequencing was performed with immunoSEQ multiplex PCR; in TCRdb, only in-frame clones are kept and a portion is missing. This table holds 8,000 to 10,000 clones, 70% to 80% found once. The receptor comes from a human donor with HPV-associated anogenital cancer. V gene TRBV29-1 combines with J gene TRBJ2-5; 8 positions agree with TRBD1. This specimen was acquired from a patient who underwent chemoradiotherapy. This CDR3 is CSAGQGQETQYF. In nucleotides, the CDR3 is TGCAGCGCTGGACAGGGCCAGGAGACCCAGTACTTC.